This entry features one TCR beta chain sequence. The data originate from a study of blood T cell repertoires in COVID-19. This table comes from immunoSEQ multiplex PCR, and its TCRdb copy is limited to in-frame clones, with some not included. Of fewer than 150,000 clones detected, 90% appear once; the ten largest clones hold 3.8%. The CDR3 sequence is 14 residues long. Trimming stripped 0 bases from V and 4 bases from J, with 9 bases between. Looked up from germline, CDR1 is SGHTA and CDR2 is FQGTGA. The chain carries TRBV7-3 and TRBJ1-1; D not certain. This TCR was recovered from a woman between 55 and 75 years old with COVID-19, enrolled during active disease. Specimen: peripheral blood. The CDR3 region has the DNA TGTGCCAGCAGCTTAACGGGTCGGGTCACTGAAGCTTTCTTT. This encodes CASSLTGRVTEAFF.